The clone carrying this T cell receptor (beta chain) has more than one count but fewer than ten. Relative to the germline gene, one junction end is altered; a read error may explain this. Time point: blood 2 weeks post-SBRT. Documented treatment: 15 Gy SBRT to primary tumor, nephrectomy 4 weeks later. Radiation-treated patients gave blood at baseline, week 2 and week 4. These data are taken from a study of radiation and T cells in renal cell carcinoma. Repertoires were generated with immunoSEQ multiplex PCR, while TCRdb's copy carries only in-frame clones and drops some. The table lists some 120,000 clones, 88% of them singletons. This receptor was obtained from a woman in her 70s with renal cell carcinoma. Sequenced material: blood, taken from a patient whose treatment included radiotherapy and nephrectomy.

The CDR3, as DNA: TGTGCCAGCAGCGAAGGCTTGCGGGGGGGCCAAGAGACCCAGTACTTC. Translating gives CASSEGLRGGQETQYF. V gene TRBV6-1 combines with J gene TRBJ2-5, with TRBD2 matching over 9 bases. The germline V gene encodes CDR1 MNHNS and CDR2 SASEGT. This CDR3 is built from 16 residues.